A selection of T cell receptor beta chains follows, all from one sample in a study of blood T cells in healthy people across ages. In TCRdb, the 5' RACE reads were re-called with MiXCR into one record per CDR3 protein. The data show about 830,000 distinct CDR3 sequences, under 80% seen once. Sequences were obtained from blood. These TCRs come from a man younger than 40 in good health. Both conserved end residues are trimmed from each CDR3. The D gene is left open where the match is weak.

>TRBV14|TRBD1
ASSPTGRVSETQY
>TRBV5-1|-
ASSLNGNQPQH
>TRBV11-2|-
ASSSLSPGTPVSYEQY
>TRBV5-1|TRBD1
ASSLGRQGRAEAF
>TRBV20-1|-
SAPRGDSNQPQH
>TRBV10-3|-
AISERREETQY
>TRBV3-1|-
ASSLLPLTSKNIQY
>TRBV14|-
ASTLARTHAKNIQY
>TRBV5-6|TRBD2
ASSLAGEHYEQY
>TRBV28|TRBD1
ASSLLHRGYGYT
>TRBV4-3|TRBD1
ASSQDSIRGQSYEQY
>TRBV6-2/TRBV6-3|-
ASSPVGGVVEQF
>TRBV12-3/TRBV12-4|TRBD1
ASRGQGSCGYT
>TRBV12-3/TRBV12-4|-
ASSPIVGTEGETQY
>TRBV20-1|TRBD1
SAGEGANTEAF
>TRBV5-1|TRBD1
ASSLTYLQGSMNTEAF
>TRBV6-5|-
ASSSPRGSYNEQF
>TRBV6-6|-
ASSGGVNQPQH
>TRBV5-5|TRBD1
ASSLLAVLGTGEETQY
>TRBV29-1|-
SVTTTVSNQPQH
>TRBV4-3|-
ASSQEQGISYGYT
>TRBV7-2|TRBD1
ASSINTGGTEAF
>TRBV20-1|TRBD1
SARLPGQVSLSTNEKLF
>TRBV29-1|TRBD1
SIPGQFTNYGYT
>TRBV7-2|TRBD1
ASSLGKGAQETQY
>TRBV7-9|-
ASSLALGGGLTDTQY
>TRBV20-1|-
SARDLGGVYGYT
>TRBV12-3/TRBV12-4|TRBD2
ASSLTSVKF
>TRBV25-1|-
ASSSDGTYEQY